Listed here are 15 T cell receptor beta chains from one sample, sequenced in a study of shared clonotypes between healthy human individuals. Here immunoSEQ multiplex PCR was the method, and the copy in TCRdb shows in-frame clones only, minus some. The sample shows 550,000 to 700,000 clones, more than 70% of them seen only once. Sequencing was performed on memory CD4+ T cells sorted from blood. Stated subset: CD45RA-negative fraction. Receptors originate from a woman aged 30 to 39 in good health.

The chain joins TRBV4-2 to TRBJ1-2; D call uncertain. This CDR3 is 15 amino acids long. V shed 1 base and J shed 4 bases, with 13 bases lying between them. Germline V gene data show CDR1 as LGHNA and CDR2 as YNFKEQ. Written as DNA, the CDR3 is TGTGCCAGCAGCCAAGGTGCCAGCGGCGGCTATGGCTACACCTTC. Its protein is CASSQGASGGYGYTF.

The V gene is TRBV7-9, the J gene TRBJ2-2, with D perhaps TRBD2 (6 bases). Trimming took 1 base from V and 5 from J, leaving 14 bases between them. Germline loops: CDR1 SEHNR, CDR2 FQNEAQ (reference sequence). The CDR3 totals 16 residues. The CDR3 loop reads CASSLGRESRTGELFF. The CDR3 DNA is TGTGCCAGCAGCTTAGGCCGGGAGTCGCGGACCGGGGAGCTGTTTTTT.

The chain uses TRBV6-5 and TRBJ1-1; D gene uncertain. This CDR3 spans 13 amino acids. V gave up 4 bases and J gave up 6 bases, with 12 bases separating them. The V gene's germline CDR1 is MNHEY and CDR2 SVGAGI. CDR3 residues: CASSSTYNAEAFF. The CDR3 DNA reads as TGTGCCAGCAGTTCGACCTACAATGCTGAAGCTTTCTTT.

The CDR3 spells CASSPPSRTEAFF. The DNA for the CDR3 is TGTGCCAGCAGCCCCCCATCGCGCACTGAAGCTTTCTTT. The chain combines TRBV28 with TRBJ1-1; no firm D call. Germline V CDR1 and CDR2: MDHEN, SYDVKM. V lost 6 bases and J lost 4, with 12 bases in between. This CDR3 is 13 amino acids long.

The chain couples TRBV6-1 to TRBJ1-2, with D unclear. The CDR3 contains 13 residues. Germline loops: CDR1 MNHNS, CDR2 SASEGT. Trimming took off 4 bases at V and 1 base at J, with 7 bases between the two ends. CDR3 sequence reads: CASSVSHNYGYTF. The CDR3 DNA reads TGTGCCAGCAGTGTCTCTCATAACTATGGCTACACCTTC.

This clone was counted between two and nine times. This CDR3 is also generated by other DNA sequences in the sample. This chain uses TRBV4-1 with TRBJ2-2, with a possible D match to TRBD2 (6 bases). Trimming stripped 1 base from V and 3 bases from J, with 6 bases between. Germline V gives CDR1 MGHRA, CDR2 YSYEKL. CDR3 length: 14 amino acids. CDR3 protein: CASSQGGDTGELFF. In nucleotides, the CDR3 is TGCGCCAGCAGCCAAGGGGGGGACACCGGGGAGCTGTTTTTT.

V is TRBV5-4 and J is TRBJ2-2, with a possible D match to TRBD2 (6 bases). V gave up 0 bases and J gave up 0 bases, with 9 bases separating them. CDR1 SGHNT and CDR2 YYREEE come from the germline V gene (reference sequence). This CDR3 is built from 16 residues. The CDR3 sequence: CASSLGGGTNTGELFF. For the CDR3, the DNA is TGTGCCAGCAGCTTGGGGGGCGGGACGAACACCGGGGAGCTGTTTTTT.

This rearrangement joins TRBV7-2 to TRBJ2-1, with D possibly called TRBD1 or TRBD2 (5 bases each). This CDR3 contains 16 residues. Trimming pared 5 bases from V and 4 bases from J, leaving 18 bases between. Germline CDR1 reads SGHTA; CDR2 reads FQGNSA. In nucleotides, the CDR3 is TGTGCCAGCAGCCCCTCCGGGGCATCCCGATACAATGAGCAGTTCTTC. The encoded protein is CASSPSGASRYNEQFF. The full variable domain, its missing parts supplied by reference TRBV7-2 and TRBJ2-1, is GAGVSQSPSNKVTEKGKDVELRCDPISGHTALYWYRQSLGQGLEFLIYFQGNSAPDKSGLPSDRFSAERTGGSVSTLTIQRTQQEDSAVYLCASSPSGASRYNEQFFGPGTRLTVL.

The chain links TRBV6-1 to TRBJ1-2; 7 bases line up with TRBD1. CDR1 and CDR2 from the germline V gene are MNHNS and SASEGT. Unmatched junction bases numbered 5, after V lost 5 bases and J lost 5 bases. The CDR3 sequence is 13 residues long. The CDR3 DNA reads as TGTGCCAGCAGTTTCGGACAGGCTTATGGCTACACCTTC. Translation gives CASSFGQAYGYTF.

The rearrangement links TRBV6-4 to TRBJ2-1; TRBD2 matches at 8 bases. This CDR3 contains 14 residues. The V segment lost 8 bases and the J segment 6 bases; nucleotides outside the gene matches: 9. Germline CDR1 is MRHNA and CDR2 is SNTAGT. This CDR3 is CASSRSREGNEQFF. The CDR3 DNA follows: TGTGCCAGCTCTCGTTCCCGGGAGGGCAATGAGCAGTTCTTC.

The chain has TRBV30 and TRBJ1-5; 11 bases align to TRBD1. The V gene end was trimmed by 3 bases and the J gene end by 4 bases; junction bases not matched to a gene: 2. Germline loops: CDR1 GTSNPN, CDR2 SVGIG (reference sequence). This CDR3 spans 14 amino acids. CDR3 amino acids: CAWRDRGLNQPQHF. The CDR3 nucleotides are TGTGCCTGGAGGGACAGGGGGCTGAATCAGCCCCAGCATTTT.

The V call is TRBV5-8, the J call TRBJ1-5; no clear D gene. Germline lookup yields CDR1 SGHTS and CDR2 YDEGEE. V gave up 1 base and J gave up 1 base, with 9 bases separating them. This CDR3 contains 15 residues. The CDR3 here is CASSLYSMSNQPQHF. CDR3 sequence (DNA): TGTGCCAGCAGCTTGTATTCGATGAGCAATCAGCCCCAGCATTTT.

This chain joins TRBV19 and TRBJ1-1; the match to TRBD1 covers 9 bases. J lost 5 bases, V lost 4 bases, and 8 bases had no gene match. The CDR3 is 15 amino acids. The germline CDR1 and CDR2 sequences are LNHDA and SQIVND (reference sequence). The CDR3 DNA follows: TGTGCCAGTAGTACACTAGGACAGGGGCGGACTGAAGCTTTCTTT. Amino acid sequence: CASSTLGQGRTEAFF.

Here the CDR3 reads CASSPHKWGQGNTGELFF. The CDR3 coding sequence is TGTGCCAGCAGCCCCCACAAGTGGGGACAGGGAAACACCGGGGAGCTGTTTTTT. The rearrangement uses TRBV28 and TRBJ2-2; TRBD1 matches 9 bases. The CDR3 contains 18 residues. Trimming at V came to 6 bases and at J to 2 bases, leaving 13 bases not matched to a gene. Germline assignment: CDR1 MDHEN and CDR2 SYDVKM.

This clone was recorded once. CDR3 coding DNA: TGTGCCACCAGCAGAGAACTAGCGGACCAAGAGACCCAGTACTTC. This encodes CATSRELADQETQYF. The rearrangement links TRBV15 to TRBJ2-5; TRBD2 aligns across 8 bases. From germline, CDR1 is LNHNV and CDR2 YYDKDF (reference sequence). The CDR3 contains 15 residues. V lost 0 bases, J lost 0 bases, and 0 bases stayed unmatched.